This TCR beta chain was profiled in a study of blood T cell repertoires in COVID-19. Method: immunoSEQ multiplex PCR; TCRdb's copy keeps in-frame clones and lacks some. The table shows 55,000 to 75,000 clones, with more than 75% occurring only once. The junction had 6 bases not matched to a gene; V was cut back by 3 bases and J by 6 bases. The CDR3 contains 13 residues. Germline assignment: CDR1 SGHRS and CDR2 YFSETQ. Sequencing was carried out using peripheral blood. This clonotype was sampled from a man aged 50 or older with active COVID-19. V usage is TRBV5-1 and J usage is TRBJ2-7; 7 positions agree with TRBD2. This CDR3 is CASSWGPGGEQYF. The CDR3 DNA follows: TGCGCCAGCAGCTGGGGACCGGGGGGCGAGCAGTACTTC.